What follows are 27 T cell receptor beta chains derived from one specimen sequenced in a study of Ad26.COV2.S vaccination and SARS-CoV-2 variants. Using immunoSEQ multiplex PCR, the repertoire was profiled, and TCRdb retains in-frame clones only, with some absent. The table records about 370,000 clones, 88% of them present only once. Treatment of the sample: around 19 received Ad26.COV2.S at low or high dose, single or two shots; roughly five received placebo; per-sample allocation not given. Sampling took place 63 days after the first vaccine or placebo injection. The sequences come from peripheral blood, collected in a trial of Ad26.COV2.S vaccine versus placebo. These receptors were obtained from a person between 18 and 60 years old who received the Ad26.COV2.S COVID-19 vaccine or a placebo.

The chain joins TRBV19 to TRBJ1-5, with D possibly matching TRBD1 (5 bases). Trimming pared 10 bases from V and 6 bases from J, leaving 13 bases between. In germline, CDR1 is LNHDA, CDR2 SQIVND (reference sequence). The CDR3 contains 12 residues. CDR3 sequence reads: CATLVGGQPQHF. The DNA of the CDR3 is TGTGCCACCCTGGTGGGGGGTCAGCCCCAGCATTTT.

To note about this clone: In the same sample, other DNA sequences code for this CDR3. The CDR3, as DNA: TGTGCCAGCAGTCGACAGGGCGGGACTGAAGCTTTCTTT. Protein sequence: CASSRQGGTEAFF. This rearrangement joins TRBV12-3 or TRBV12-4 to TRBJ1-1; 7 bases line up with TRBD1. This CDR3 has 13 amino acids. Trimming removed 5 bases from V and 5 bases from J; junction bases left unmatched: 5.

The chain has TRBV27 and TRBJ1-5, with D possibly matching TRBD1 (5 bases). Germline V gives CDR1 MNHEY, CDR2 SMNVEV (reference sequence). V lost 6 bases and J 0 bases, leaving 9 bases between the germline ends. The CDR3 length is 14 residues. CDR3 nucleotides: TGTGCCAGCAGGCCAGGGATTAGCAATCAGCCCCAGCATTTT. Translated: CASRPGISNQPQHF.

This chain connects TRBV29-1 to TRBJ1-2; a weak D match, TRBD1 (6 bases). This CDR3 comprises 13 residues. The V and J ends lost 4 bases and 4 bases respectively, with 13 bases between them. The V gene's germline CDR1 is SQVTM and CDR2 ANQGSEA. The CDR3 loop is CSVAPGVGYGYTF. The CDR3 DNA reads TGCAGCGTTGCCCCAGGGGTTGGCTATGGCTACACCTTC.

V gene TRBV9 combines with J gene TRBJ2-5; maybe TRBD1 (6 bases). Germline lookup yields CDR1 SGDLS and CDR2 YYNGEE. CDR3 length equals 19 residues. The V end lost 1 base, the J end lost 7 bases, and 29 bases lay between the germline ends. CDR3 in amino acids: CASSVNPKESGAQGGTQYF. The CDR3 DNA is TGTGCCAGCAGCGTAAACCCCAAAGAATCAGGGGCCCAAGGGGGGACCCAGTACTTC.

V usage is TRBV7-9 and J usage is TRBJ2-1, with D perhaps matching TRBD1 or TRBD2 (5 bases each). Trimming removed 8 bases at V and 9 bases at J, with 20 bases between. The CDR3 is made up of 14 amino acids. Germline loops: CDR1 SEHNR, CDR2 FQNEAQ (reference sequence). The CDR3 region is CASSSWGSQGEQFF. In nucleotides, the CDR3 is TGTGCCAGCTCCTCATGGGGGTCCCAGGGTGAGCAGTTCTTC.

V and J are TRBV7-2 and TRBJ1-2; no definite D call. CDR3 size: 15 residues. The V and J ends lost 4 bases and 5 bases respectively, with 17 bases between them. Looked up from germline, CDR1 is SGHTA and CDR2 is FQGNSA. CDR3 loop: CASSWKDPAVYGYTF. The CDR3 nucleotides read TGTGCCAGCAGCTGGAAAGACCCGGCGGTGTATGGCTACACCTTC. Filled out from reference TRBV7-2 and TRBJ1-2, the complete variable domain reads GAGVSQSPSNKVTEKGKDVELRCDPISGHTALYWYRQSLGQGLEFLIYFQGNSAPDKSGLPSDRFSAERTGGSVSTLTIQRTQQEDSAVYLCASSWKDPAVYGYTFGSGTRLTVV.

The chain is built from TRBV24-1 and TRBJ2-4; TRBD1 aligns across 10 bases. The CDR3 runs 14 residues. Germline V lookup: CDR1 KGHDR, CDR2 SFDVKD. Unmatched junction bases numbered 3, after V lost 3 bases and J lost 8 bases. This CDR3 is CATSDRDRGDIQYF. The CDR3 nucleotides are TGTGCCACCAGTGATCGGGACAGGGGAGACATTCAGTACTTC.

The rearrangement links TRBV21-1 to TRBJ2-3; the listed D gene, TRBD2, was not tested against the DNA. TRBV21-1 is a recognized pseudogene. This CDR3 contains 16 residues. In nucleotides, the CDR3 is TGTGCCAGCAGCAAAGAGATGAGAAGTAGCACAGATACGCAGTATTTT. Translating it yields CASSKEMRSSTDTQYF.

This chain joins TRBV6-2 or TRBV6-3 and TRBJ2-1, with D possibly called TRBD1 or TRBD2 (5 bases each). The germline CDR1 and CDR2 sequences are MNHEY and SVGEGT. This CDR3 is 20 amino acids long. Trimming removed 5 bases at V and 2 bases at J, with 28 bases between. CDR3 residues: CASSMPAGTDLGGPYNEQFF. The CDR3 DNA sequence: TGTGCCAGCAGTATGCCAGCTGGGACGGACCTGGGTGGCCCCTACAATGAGCAGTTCTTC.

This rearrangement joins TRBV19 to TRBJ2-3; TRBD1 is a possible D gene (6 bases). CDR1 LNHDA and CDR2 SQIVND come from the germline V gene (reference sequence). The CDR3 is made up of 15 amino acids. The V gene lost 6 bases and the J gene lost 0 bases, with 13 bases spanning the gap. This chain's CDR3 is CASRMTGPSTDTQYF. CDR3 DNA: TGTGCCAGTAGAATGACAGGCCCAAGCACAGATACGCAGTATTTT.

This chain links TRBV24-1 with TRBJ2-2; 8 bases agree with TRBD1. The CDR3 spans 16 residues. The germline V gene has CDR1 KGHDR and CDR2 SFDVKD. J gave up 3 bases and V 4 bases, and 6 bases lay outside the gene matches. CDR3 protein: CATSDTGGADTGELFF. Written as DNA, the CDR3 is TGTGCCACCAGTGACACAGGGGGTGCGGACACCGGGGAGCTGTTTTTT.

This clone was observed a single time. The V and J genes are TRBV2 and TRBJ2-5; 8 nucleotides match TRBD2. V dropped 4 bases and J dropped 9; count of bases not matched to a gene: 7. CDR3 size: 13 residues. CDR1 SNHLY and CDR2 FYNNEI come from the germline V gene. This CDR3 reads CASSVTSAQAQYF. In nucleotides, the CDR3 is TGTGCCAGCAGTGTGACTAGCGCCCAGGCCCAGTACTTC.

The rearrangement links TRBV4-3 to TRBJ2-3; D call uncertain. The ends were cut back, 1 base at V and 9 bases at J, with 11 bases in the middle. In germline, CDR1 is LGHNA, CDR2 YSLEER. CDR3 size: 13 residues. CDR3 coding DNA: TGCGCCAGCAGCCAAGGGGTAGCCGGAACGCAGTATTTT. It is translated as CASSQGVAGTQYF.

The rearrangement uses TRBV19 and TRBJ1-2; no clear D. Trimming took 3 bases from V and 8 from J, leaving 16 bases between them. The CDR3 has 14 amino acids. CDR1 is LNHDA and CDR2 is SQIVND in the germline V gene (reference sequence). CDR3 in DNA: TGTGCCAGTAGTATTGCCGGGTCCCTTGGAGGCTACACCTTC. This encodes CASSIAGSLGGYTF.

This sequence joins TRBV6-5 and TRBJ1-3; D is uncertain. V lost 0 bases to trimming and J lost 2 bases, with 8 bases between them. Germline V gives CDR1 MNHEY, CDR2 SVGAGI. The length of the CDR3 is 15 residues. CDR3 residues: CASSYSRQPGNTIYF. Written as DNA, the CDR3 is TGTGCCAGCAGTTACTCGAGGCAGCCTGGAAACACCATATATTTT.

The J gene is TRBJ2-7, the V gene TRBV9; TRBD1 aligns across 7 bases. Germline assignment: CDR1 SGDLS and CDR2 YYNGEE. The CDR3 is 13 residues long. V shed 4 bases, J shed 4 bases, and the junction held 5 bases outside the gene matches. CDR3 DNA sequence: TGTGCCAGCAGCCGGGACAGCCCTTACGAGCAGTACTTC. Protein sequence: CASSRDSPYEQYF. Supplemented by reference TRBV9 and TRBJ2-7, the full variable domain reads DSGVTQTPKHLITATGQRVTLRCSPRSGDLSVYWYQQSLDQGLQFLIQYYNGEERAKGNILERFSAQQFPDLHSELNLSSLELGDSALYFCASSRDSPYEQYFGPGTRLTVT.

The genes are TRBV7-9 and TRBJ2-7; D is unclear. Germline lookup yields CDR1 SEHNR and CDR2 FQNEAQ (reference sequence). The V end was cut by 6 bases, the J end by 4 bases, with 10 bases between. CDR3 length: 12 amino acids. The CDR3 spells CASSRGSYEQYF. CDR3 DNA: TGTGCCAGCAGTCGCGGTTCTTACGAGCAGTACTTC.

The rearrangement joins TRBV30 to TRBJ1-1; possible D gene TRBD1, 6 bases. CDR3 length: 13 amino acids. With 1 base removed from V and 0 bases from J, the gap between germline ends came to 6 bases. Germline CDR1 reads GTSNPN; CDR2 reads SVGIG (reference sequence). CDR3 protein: CAWSDRVNTEAFF. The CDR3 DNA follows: TGTGCCTGGAGTGACAGGGTGAACACTGAAGCTTTCTTT.

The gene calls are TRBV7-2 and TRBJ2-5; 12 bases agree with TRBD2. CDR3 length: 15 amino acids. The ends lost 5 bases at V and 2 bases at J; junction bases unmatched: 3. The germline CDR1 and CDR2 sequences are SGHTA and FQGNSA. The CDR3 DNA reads TGTGCCAGCAGCCGGACTAGCGGGGAGCAAGAGACCCAGTACTTC. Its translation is CASSRTSGEQETQYF.

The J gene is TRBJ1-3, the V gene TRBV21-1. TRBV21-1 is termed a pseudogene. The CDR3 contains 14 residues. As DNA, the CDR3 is TGTGCCGGCACCACCCCTAGCTCTGGAAACACCATATATTTT. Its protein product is CAGTTPSSGNTIYF.

Here the CDR3 reads CASSFGGTVFHHEQFF. CDR3 bases: TGTGCCAGCAGCTTTGGTGGGACAGTCTTCCACCATGAGCAGTTCTTC. This chain connects TRBV5-6 to TRBJ2-1, with 7 bases fitting TRBD1. Per germline, CDR1 SGHDT and CDR2 YYEEEE. The CDR3 covers 16 residues. With V trimmed by 2 bases and J by 8 bases, 13 bases remained unmatched.

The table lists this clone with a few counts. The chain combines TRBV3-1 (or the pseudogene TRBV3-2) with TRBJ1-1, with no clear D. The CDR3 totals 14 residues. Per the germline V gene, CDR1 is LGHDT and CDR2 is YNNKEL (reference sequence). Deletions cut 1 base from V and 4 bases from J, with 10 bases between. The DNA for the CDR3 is TGTGCCAGCAGCCAAGGGATCCGGAGCACTGAAGCTTTCTTT. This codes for CASSQGIRSTEAFF.

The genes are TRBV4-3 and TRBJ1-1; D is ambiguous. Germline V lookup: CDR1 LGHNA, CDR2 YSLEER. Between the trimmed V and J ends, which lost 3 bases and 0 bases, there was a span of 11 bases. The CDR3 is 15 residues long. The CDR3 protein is CASSQTRAMNTEAFF. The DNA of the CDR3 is TGCGCCAGCAGCCAGACTAGGGCAATGAACACTGAAGCTTTCTTT.

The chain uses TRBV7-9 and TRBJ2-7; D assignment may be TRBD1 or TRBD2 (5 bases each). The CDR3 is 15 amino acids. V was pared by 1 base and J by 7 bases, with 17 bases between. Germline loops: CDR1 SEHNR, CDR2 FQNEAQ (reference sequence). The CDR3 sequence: CASSLGGDRGREQYF. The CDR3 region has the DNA TGTGCCAGCAGCTTAGGTGGGGACCGCGGTAGGGAGCAGTACTTC.

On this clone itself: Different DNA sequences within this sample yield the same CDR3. The DNA of the CDR3 is TGTGCCAGTAGGCTCGCAGGGACCGGGGAGCTGTTTTTT. Protein sequence: CASRLAGTGELFF. The chain has TRBV19 and TRBJ2-2; D may be TRBD1 (5 bases). The ends were cut back, 6 bases at V and 5 bases at J, with 10 bases in the middle. CDR3 size: 13 residues. Germline assignment: CDR1 LNHDA and CDR2 SQIVND (reference sequence).

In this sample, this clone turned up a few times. CDR3 DNA: TGCGCCAGCAGCTTATACGGGGGGGACACTGAAGCTTTCTTT. This sequence encodes CASSLYGGDTEAFF. The chain combines TRBV5-1 with TRBJ1-1; weak D call: TRBD1 (5 bases). Germline CDR1 and CDR2: SGHRS and YFSETQ. V dropped 2 bases and J dropped 3 bases, with 11 bases sitting between them. This CDR3 comprises 14 residues. Combining the CDR3 with reference TRBV5-1 and TRBJ1-1 gives the whole variable domain KAGVTQTPRYLIKTRGQQVTLSCSPISGHRSVSWYQQTPGQGLQFLFEYFSETQRNKGNFPGRFSGRQFSNSRSEMNVSTLELGDSALYLCASSLYGGDTEAFFGQGTRLTVV.